The subject of this entry is one TCR beta chain. Its antigen is unknown. Vbeta (60) and Jbeta (13) primers were used in the PCR. Sequencing was performed with immunoSEQ multiplex PCR; in TCRdb, only in-frame clones are kept and a portion is missing. The specimen's table records 60,000 to 100,000 clones. Germline V gene data show CDR1 as SGHDT and CDR2 as YYEEEE. V was pared by 1 base and J by 4 bases, with 11 bases between. The CDR3 has 14 residues. These data come from a study of cytomegalovirus exposure and HLA in healthy donors. Study conclusions and caveats: Cytomegalovirus-associated TCR beta chains were listed, numbering some 170.

The sequencing sample was made of PBMCs. V gene TRBV5-6 combines with J gene TRBJ1-2; D is undetermined. The source is a man younger than 40 in good health and CMV-seronegative. CDR3: CASSLWPGSYGYTF. The CDR3 DNA reads as TGTGCCAGCAGCTTGTGGCCGGGAAGCTATGGCTACACCTTC.